Below, 25 T cell receptor beta chains from the same sample are listed, as sequenced in a study of blood T cells in healthy people across ages. Combining a sample-barcoded 5' primer with a J-beta primer mix, a second PCR ran for roughly 7 to 12 cycles. TCRdb re-derived calls from the 5' RACE reads in MiXCR, one entry per CDR3 protein. The sample lists some 1.1 million distinct CDR3 sequences, 35% to 40% occurring once. Sequenced input: blood. These receptors all come from a man aged 18 to 30 in good health.

This clonotype was seen a handful of times. An end of the junction differs from the germline gene, which may be a read error. The V and J genes are TRBV7-2 and TRBJ1-2; 8 bases map to TRBD1. The CDR3 has 13 amino acids. The V gene's germline CDR1 is SGHTA and CDR2 FQGNSA. The CDR3 region is CASSLDRVDGYTF. The CDR3 DNA reads TGCGCCAGCAGCTTGGACAGGGTTGATGGCTACACCTTC.

The CDR3 sequence is CASSVGGLTEAMNEKLFF. CDR3 nucleotide sequence: TGTGCCAGCAGTGTAGGGGGACTTACCGAGGCGATGAATGAAAAACTGTTTTTT. The chain employs TRBV25-1 and TRBJ1-4; D possibly corresponds to TRBD1 (6 bases). Germline V gives CDR1 MGHDK, CDR2 SYGVNS. The CDR3 is made up of 18 amino acids. Between the trimmed V and J ends, which lost 4 bases and 5 bases, there was a span of 23 bases.

The V and J genes are TRBV7-2 and TRBJ1-1, with no clear D. Trimming stripped 3 bases from V and 0 bases from J, with 8 bases between. Germline CDR1 reads SGHTA; CDR2 reads FQGNSA. The CDR3 spans 14 residues. In DNA, the CDR3 is TGTGCCAGCAGCTTCTTAGCCATGAACACTGAAGCTTTCTTT. It specifies CASSFLAMNTEAFF.

This clonotype was observed a handful of times. This sequence joins TRBV5-1 and TRBJ2-3; D is possibly TRBD1 (6 bases). V was shortened by 2 bases and J by 3 bases, with 13 bases between the two germline ends. Germline V CDR1 and CDR2: SGHRS, YFSETQ. This CDR3 contains 15 residues. The CDR3 sequence: CASSFGGRGTDTQYF. In DNA, the CDR3 is TGCGCCAGCAGCTTCGGCGGCAGGGGTACAGATACGCAGTATTTT.

The J gene is TRBJ2-4, the V gene TRBV7-2; a weak D match, TRBD2 (5 bases). The last part of the DNA fits TRBJ2-5 better; the J call may be wrong. This CDR3 comprises 14 residues. Per germline, CDR1 SGHTA and CDR2 FQGNSA. CDR3 sequence: CASSLEASPETQYF. The CDR3 nucleotides are TGTGCCAGCAGCTTAGAAGCTAGCCCGGAGACCCAGTACTTC.

The genes are TRBV29-1 and TRBJ2-1; 12 bases align to TRBD2. Germline CDR1 and CDR2: SQVTM and ANQGSEA. J was trimmed by 3 bases and V by 6 bases; bases with no gene match: 9. This CDR3 is 16 amino acids long. The CDR3 here is CSVGLRLAGVYNEQFF. CDR3 nucleotide sequence: TGCAGCGTGGGACTCCGACTAGCGGGGGTCTACAATGAGCAGTTCTTC.

This clonotype was observed a handful of times. The chain uses TRBV7-9 and TRBJ1-4; the D gene is possibly TRBD1 (6 bases). Germline CDR1 and CDR2: SEHNR and FQNEAQ (reference sequence). V lost 4 bases and J lost 4, with 13 bases in between. The CDR3 consists of 15 residues. In DNA form, the CDR3 reads TGTGCCAGCAGCTCCAAGGGGGGAGGTAATGAAAAACTGTTTTTT. The encoded protein is CASSSKGGGNEKLFF.

This chain connects TRBV7-9 to TRBJ2-3; D possibly corresponds to TRBD2 (5 bases). V was trimmed by 4 bases and J by 4 bases, leaving 12 bases between them. The CDR3 runs 14 residues. Germline CDR1 and CDR2: SEHNR and FQNEAQ (reference sequence). In DNA form, the CDR3 reads TGTGCCAGCAGCTCAGAGGGTGAATCAGATACGCAGTATTTT. Its translation is CASSSEGESDTQYF. The full variable domain, with the rest looked up from reference TRBV7-9 and TRBJ2-3, is DTGVSQNPRHKITKRGQNVTFRCDPISEHNRLYWYRQTLGQGPEFLTYFQNEAQLEKSRLLSDRFSAERPKGSFSTLEIQRTEQGDSAMYLCASSSEGESDTQYFGPGTRLTVL.

This clonotype has a handful of counts. The chain joins TRBV3-1 to TRBJ1-2; 8 nucleotides align to TRBD1. Trimming cost V 4 bases and J 7 bases; bases outside gene matches: 8. The CDR3 loop spans 14 amino acids. Germline V gene sequence: CDR1 LGHDT, CDR2 YNNKEL (reference sequence). In DNA form, the CDR3 reads TGTGCCAGCAGCCCTCCCGGACAGGGACGTGGCTACACCTTC. Its protein is CASSPPGQGRGYTF.

This clonotype was counted a few times. The chain employs TRBV29-1 and TRBJ2-1; perhaps TRBD1 as D (5 bases). The J call is doubtful: the DNA matches TRBJ2-7 better. The CDR3 has 15 amino acids. The V gene's germline CDR1 is SQVTM and CDR2 ANQGSEA. The CDR3 region has the DNA TGCAGCGTTGAAAGGGGCCCGAGCTCCTACAATGAGCAGTACTTC. Translating it yields CSVERGPSSYNEQYF.

V is TRBV7-9 and J is TRBJ2-5, with 7 bases aligning to TRBD1. The J call is in doubt because the DNA end fits TRBJ2-1 better. CDR3 length equals 15 residues. The germline V gene encodes CDR1 SEHNR and CDR2 FQNEAQ (reference sequence). Here the CDR3 DNA reads TGTGCCAGCAGCTTACCAACAGACAGGGTTGGAACCCAGTTCTTC. Amino acids: CASSLPTDRVGTQFF.

This chain connects TRBV10-3 to TRBJ1-2, with 9 bases matching TRBD1. Germline CDR1 is ENHRY and CDR2 is SYGVKD. Germline trimming cut 0 bases from V and 4 bases from J; bases unmatched to any gene: 3. The CDR3 consists of 15 residues. The CDR3 spells CAISESGQGSYGYTF. CDR3 sequence (DNA): TGTGCCATCAGTGAGTCGGGACAGGGCAGCTATGGCTACACCTTC.

This clonotype has only a few counts. V gene TRBV29-1 combines with J gene TRBJ2-3, with TRBD2 as a possible D gene (5 bases). Trimming pared 4 bases from V and 6 bases from J, leaving 17 bases between. The CDR3 has 14 amino acids. Germline CDR1 SQVTM, CDR2 ANQGSEA. In DNA, the CDR3 is TGCAGCGTTGCTTTCTCGGGAATCCGGGATACGCAGTATTTT. Encoded protein: CSVAFSGIRDTQYF.

The chain uses TRBV29-1 and TRBJ2-3; 10 bases match TRBD1. Germline V gene lookup returns CDR1 SQVTM and CDR2 ANQGSEA. The CDR3 consists of 14 residues. J was trimmed by 3 bases and V by 5 bases; bases with no gene match: 5. This CDR3 reads CSVTGTGATDTQYF. For the CDR3, the DNA is TGCAGCGTTACCGGGACAGGGGCAACAGATACGCAGTATTTT.

In this sample, this clonotype turned up once. V usage is TRBV7-9 and J usage is TRBJ1-4; a possible D gene is TRBD1 (6 bases). V lost 3 bases and J 10 bases, leaving 18 bases between the germline ends. The V gene's germline CDR1 is SEHNR and CDR2 FQNEAQ (reference sequence). The CDR3 has 15 amino acids. The CDR3 region has the DNA TGTGCCAGCAGCTTCACCGGGGGCGTTATGGCAAAACTGTTTTTT. Protein: CASSFTGGVMAKLFF.

On this clonotype itself: This may arise from a read error, as a much more abundant clone is one base away. The V and J genes are TRBV5-1 and TRBJ2-4; D possibly corresponds to TRBD2 (6 bases). There are 15 residues in the CDR3. CDR1 is SGHRS, CDR2 YFSETQ, per germline. Trimming removed 1 base from V and 13 bases from J, with 21 bases in between. CDR3 DNA: TGCGCCAGCAGCTTGAATGCGGGGCCCATGTACGGGCAGTACTTC. The encoded protein is CASSLNAGPMYGQYF.

The CDR3 DNA sequence: TGTGCCAGCAGTTCCCTACAGGGTAGGGTTTATGGCTACACCTTC. This sequence encodes CASSSLQGRVYGYTF. This chain connects TRBV12-3 or TRBV12-4 to TRBJ1-2; D may be TRBD1 (6 bases). The V end lost 4 bases, the J end lost 5 bases, and 17 bases lay between the germline ends. The CDR3 has 15 residues.

The CDR3 loop reads CSVEQHPGEQYF. The CDR3 bases are TGCAGCGTTGAACAGCACCCAGGTGAGCAGTACTTC. This chain joins TRBV29-1 and TRBJ2-7, with no clear D. The CDR3 consists of 12 residues. CDR1 and CDR2 from the germline V gene are SQVTM and ANQGSEA. V gave up 2 bases and J gave up 7 bases, with 12 bases separating them.

V gene TRBV7-2 combines with J gene TRBJ2-4, with 15 bases identical to TRBD2. The J call is in doubt because the DNA end fits TRBJ2-7 better. CDR1 and CDR2 (germline): SGHTA, FQGNSA. The CDR3 is 19 amino acids. CDR3 region: CASSLVAGTSGGIVNEQYF. CDR3 in DNA: TGTGCCAGCAGCTTAGTGGCCGGGACTAGCGGGGGGATTGTCAACGAGCAGTACTTC.

Many counts were recorded for this clonotype. This chain connects TRBV4-2 to TRBJ1-2, with D perhaps TRBD1 (5 bases). Trimming took off 4 bases at V and 3 bases at J, with 15 bases between the two ends. The CDR3 consists of 15 residues. Germline-derived CDR1 and CDR2 are LGHNA and YNFKEQ. The chain's CDR3 is CASSRPGTGDYGYTF. The CDR3 bases are TGTGCCAGCAGCCGACCAGGGACGGGTGACTATGGCTACACCTTC.

CDR3 sequence: CASSSADSPGGYTF. Written as DNA, the CDR3 is TGTGCCAGCAGCTCTGCGGACAGTCCCGGTGGCTACACCTTC. This chain joins TRBV7-8 and TRBJ1-2, with D possibly matching TRBD1 (6 bases). Germline V gene lookup returns CDR1 SGHVS and CDR2 FQNEAQ. Trimming shortened V by 4 bases and J by 7 bases, and 16 bases separated the two germline ends. CDR3 length: 14 amino acids. The complete variable domain, with remaining parts taken from reference TRBV7-8 and TRBJ1-2, reads GAGVSQSPRYKVAKRGQDVALRCDPISGHVSLFWYQQALGQGPEFLTYFQNEAQLDKSGLPSDRFFAERPEGSVSTLKIQRTQQEDSAVYLCASSSADSPGGYTFGSGTRLTVV.

The V gene is TRBV2, the J gene TRBJ2-1, with TRBD2 matching over 12 bases. Germline values: CDR1 SNHLY, CDR2 FYNNEI. This CDR3 contains 16 residues. V trimming: 6 bases; J trimming: 1 base; junction bases outside the gene matches: 4. CDR3 DNA: TGTGCCAGCAGCAACCTAGCGGGGGGGTCCTACAATGAGCAGTTCTTC. Its protein is CASSNLAGGSYNEQFF. Full variable domain (remainder filled in from reference TRBV2 and TRBJ2-1): EPEVTQTPSHQVTQMGQEVILRCVPISNHLYFYWYRQILGQKVEFLVSFYNNEISEKSEIFDDQFSVERPDGSNFTLKIRSTKLEDSAMYFCASSNLAGGSYNEQFFGPGTRLTVL.

The J gene is TRBJ2-3, the V gene TRBV5-1; 7 nucleotides match TRBD1. CDR3 size: 14 residues. V was pared by 6 bases and J by 1 base, with 5 bases of the junction left unmatched. The germline gives CDR1 SGHRS, CDR2 YFSETQ. In nucleotides, the CDR3 is TGCGCCAGCAACACCGGACAGGGCACAGATACGCAGTATTTT. Its translation is CASNTGQGTDTQYF. Full variable domain (remainder filled in from reference TRBV5-1 and TRBJ2-3): KAGVTQTPRYLIKTRGQQVTLSCSPISGHRSVSWYQQTPGQGLQFLFEYFSETQRNKGNFPGRFSGRQFSNSRSEMNVSTLELGDSALYLCASNTGQGTDTQYFGPGTRLTVL.

A note on this clonotype: A much larger clonotype is one base distant, so this may be a read error. The chain is built from TRBV29-1 and TRBJ2-1, with D possibly being TRBD1 (6 bases). The J call may be faulty, since TRBJ2-7 better matches the DNA end. This CDR3 is 14 amino acids long. The V gene's germline CDR1 is SQVTM and CDR2 ANQGSEA. The CDR3 sequence: CSVRQGTPYNEQYF. CDR3 DNA: TGCAGCGTTCGTCAGGGGACCCCTTACAATGAGCAGTACTTC.

The chain combines TRBV5-1 with TRBJ2-5; D unresolved. The length of the CDR3 is 13 residues. V was clipped by 0 bases and J by 11 bases, with 14 bases between them. Germline values: CDR1 SGHRS, CDR2 YFSETQ. CDR3 sequence reads: CASSLDVNNEQYF. CDR3 DNA: TGCGCCAGCAGCTTGGACGTCAACAATGAGCAGTACTTC.